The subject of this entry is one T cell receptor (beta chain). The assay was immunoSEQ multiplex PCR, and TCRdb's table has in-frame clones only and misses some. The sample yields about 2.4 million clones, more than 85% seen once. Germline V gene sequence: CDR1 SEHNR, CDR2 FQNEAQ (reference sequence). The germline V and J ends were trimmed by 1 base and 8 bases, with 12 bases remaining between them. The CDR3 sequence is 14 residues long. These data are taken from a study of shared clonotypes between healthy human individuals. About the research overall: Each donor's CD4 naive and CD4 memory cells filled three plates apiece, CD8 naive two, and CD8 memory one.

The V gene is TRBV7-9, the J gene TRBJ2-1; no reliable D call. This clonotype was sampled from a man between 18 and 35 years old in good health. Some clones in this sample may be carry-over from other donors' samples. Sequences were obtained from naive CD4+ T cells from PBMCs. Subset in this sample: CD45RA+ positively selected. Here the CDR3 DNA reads TGTGCCAGCAGCTTAGTAGCAGGTCAGGATGAGCAGTTCTTC. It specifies CASSLVAGQDEQFF.